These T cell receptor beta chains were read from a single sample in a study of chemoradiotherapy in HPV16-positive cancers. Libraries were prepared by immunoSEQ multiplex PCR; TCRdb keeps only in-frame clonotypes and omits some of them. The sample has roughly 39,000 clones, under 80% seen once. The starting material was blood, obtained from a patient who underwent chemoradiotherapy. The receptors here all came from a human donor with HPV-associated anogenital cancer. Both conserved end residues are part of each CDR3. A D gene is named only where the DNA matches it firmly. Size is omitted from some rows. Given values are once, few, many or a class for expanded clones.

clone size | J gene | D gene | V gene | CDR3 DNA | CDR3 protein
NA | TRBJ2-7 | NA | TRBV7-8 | TGTGCCAGCAGCTTAGCCCGAAAGCGGTCCTCCTACGAGCAGTACTTC | CASSLARKRSSYEQYF
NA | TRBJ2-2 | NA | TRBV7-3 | TGTGCCAGCACCCCACAGGGCGGAACTAACACCGGGGAGCTGTTTTTT | CASTPQGGTNTGELFF
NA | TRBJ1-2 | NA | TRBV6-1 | TGTGCCAGCACCCTCCAACCGGACGTCAGAGGCTACACCTTC | CASTLQPDVRGYTF
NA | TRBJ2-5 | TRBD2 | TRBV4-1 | TGCGCCAGCAGCCAAGGACTAGCGGGGCTGCAAGAGACCCAGTACTTC | CASSQGLAGLQETQYF
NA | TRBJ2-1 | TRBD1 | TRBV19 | TGTGCCAGTAGCAGCGGAGGGACAGGGCCGTCCGGTGAGCAGTTCTTC | CASSSGGTGPSGEQFF
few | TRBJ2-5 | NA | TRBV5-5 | TGTGCCAGCAGCTGGAGGCCGGTAGAGACCCAGTACTTC | CASSWRPVETQYF
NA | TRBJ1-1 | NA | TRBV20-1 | TGCAGCGCCCCAGGATACACTGAAGCTTTCTTT | CSAPGYTEAFF
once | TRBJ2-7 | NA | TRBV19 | TGTGCCAGTAGCCCCCCGGGCCGGGTATTCTACGAGCAGTACTTC | CASSPPGRVFYEQYF
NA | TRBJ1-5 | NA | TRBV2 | TGTGCCAGCAGTGAAGGAAACCCGGGGCAGATTGACTATAGCAATCAGCCCCAGCATTTT | CASSEGNPGQIDYSNQPQHF
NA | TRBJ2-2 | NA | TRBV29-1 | TGCAGCGTTGTGGTGACAAGTTACACCGGGGAGCTGTTTTTT | CSVVVTSYTGELFF
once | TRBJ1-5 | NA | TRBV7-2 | TGTGCCAGCAGCTTACAGGGGACCTCGGATCAGCCCCAGCATTTT | CASSLQGTSDQPQHF
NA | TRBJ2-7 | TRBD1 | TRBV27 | TGTGCCAGCAGATCCCGGGACAGGGACACCTACGAGCAGTACTTC | CASRSRDRDTYEQYF
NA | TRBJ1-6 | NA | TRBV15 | TGTGCCACCAGCAGAGATCCGCCGGTTGGGGGGTATAATTCACCCCTCCACTTT | CATSRDPPVGGYNSPLHF
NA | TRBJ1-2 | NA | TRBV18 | TGTGCCAGCTCACCGGCTGGGGGCGACTATGGCTACACCTTC | CASSPAGGDYGYTF
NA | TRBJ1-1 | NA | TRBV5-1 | TGCGCCAGCAGCTTCGGGACCACAGGGACTGAAGCTTTCTTT | CASSFGTTGTEAFF
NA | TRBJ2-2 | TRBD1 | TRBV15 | TGTGCCACCAGCAGCAACAGGGGGCGAACCGGGGAGCTGTTTTTT | CATSSNRGRTGELFF
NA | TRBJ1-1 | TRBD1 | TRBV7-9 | TGTGCCAGCAGCCCTAGACAGGGCCCAAAGGGAGCTTTCTTT | CASSPRQGPKGAFF
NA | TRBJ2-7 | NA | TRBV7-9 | TGTGCCAGCAGCGGCAGCTCCTACGAGCAGTACTTC | CASSGSSYEQYF
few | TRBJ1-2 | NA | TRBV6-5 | TGTGCCAGCAGTAGTGGGGGGGCCTACTATGGCTACACCTTC | CASSSGGAYYGYTF
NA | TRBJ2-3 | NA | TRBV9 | TGTGCCAGCAGCGTAGACTACACAGATACGCAGTATTTT | CASSVDYTDTQYF
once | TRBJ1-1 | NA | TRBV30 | TGTGCCTGGAGTGTATGGGGGGCTGGCGGGAACACTGAAGCTTTCTTT | CAWSVWGAGGNTEAFF
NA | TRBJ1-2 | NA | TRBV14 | TGTGCCAGCAGCCCCGGGACAAACTATGGCTACACCTTC | CASSPGTNYGYTF
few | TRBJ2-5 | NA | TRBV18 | TGTGCCAGCTCACCAGAGAGGGGACGGGAGACCCAGTACTTC | CASSPERGRETQYF
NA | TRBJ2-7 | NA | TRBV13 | TGTGCCAGCAGCTTAGGCCGCGGGGTTTCCTACGAGCAGTACTTC | CASSLGRGVSYEQYF
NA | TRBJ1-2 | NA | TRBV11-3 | TGTGCCAGCAGCGGCGGAAGTCGGGGATTCTATGGCTACACCTTC | CASSGGSRGFYGYTF
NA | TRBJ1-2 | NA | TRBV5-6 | TGTGCCAGCAGAATTCCAGCGGGGGATGGCTACACCTTC | CASRIPAGDGYTF
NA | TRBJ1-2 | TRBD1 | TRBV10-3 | TGTGCCATCCTCGGGACAGGGGCCTCTAACTATGGCTACACCTTC | CAILGTGASNYGYTF
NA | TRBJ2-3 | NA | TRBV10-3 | TGTGCCATCAGTGCCCGTAGCGTTAGCACAGATACGCAGTATTTT | CAISARSVSTDTQYF
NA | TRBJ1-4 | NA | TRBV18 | TGTGCCAGCTCAGGAACTAATGAAAAACTGTTTTTT | CASSGTNEKLFF
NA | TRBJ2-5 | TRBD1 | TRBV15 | TGTGCCACCAGCGGGAGACAGGGCGCCCTCGGAGAGACCCAGTACTTC | CATSGRQGALGETQYF
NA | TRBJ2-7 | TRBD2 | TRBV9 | TGTGCCAGCAGCGTAGGAGCTAGCGGGAGGCAGAGGCAGTACTTC | CASSVGASGRQRQYF
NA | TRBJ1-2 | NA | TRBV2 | TGTGCCAGCAGAGAGAGTATCGGCTACACCTTC | CASRESIGYTF
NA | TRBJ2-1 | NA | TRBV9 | TGTGCCAGCAGCGTAACCCCGAGCTCCTACAATGAGCAGTTCTTC | CASSVTPSSYNEQFF
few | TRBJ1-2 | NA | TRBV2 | TGTGCCACCTCCGAACAACCTTATGGCTACACCTTC | CATSEQPYGYTF
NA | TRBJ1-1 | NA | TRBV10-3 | TGTGCCATCAGCGACGTCGAGGGCACTGAAGCTTTCTTT | CAISDVEGTEAFF
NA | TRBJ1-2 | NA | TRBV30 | TGTGCCTGGAGTGTCGCGCAGACCGTCGGCTACACCTTC | CAWSVAQTVGYTF
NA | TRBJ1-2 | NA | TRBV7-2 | TGTGCCAGCAGCTTAGACAGGGAGGGTGGCTACACCTTC | CASSLDREGGYTF
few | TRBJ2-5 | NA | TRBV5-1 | TGCGCCAGCAGCTTGGCCTTGGGGGATACAGAGACCCAGTACTTC | CASSLALGDTETQYF
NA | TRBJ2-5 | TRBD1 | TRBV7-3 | TGTGCCAGCAGCTATGGACAGGGGAAGACCCAGTACTTC | CASSYGQGKTQYF
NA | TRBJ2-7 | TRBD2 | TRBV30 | TGTGCCGGAGGGACTAGCGGTTACTACGAGCAGTACTTC | CAGGTSGYYEQYF
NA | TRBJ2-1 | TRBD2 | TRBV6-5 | TGTGCCAGCAAGAAAGCGGGGAGGATTGCAGGTGAGCAGTTCTTC | CASKKAGRIAGEQFF
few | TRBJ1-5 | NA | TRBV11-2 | TGTGCCAGCAGCTTAGGAGAGAATCAGCCCCAGCATTTT | CASSLGENQPQHF
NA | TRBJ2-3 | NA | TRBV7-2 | TGTGCCAGCAGCTTAGGTGTCGATCCAGATACGCAGTATTTT | CASSLGVDPDTQYF
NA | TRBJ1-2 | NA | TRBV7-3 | TGTGCCAGCAGCTCTGACCGCTTCTATGGCTACACCTTC | CASSSDRFYGYTF
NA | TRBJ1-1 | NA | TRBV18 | TGTGCCAGCTCACCTTCAGGGAAAAAAGACACTGAAGCTTTCTTT | CASSPSGKKDTEAFF
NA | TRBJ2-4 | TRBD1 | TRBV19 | TGTGCCAGTAGTATTAGCGGACAGGGAAGATCCAAAAACATTCAGTACTTC | CASSISGQGRSKNIQYF
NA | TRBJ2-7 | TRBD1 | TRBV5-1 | TGCGCCAGCAGCTTGGATCTGGACAGGACCTTCTACGAGCAGTACTTC | CASSLDLDRTFYEQYF
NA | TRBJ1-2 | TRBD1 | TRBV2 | TGTGCCAGCAGTTTTAGCTCAGGGGGCAACTATGGCTACACCTTC | CASSFSSGGNYGYTF
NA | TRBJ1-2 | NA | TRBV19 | TGTGCCAGTAGTACCAGCGTCCGAAACCATGGCTACACCTTC | CASSTSVRNHGYTF
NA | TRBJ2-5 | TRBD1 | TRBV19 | TGTGCCACCCGGACAGGGAATGGAGAGACCCAGTACTTC | CATRTGNGETQYF
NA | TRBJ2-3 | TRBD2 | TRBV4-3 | TGCGCCAGCAGCCAATCCCTGGGGCTAGCGGGGGGGCACTGGGGCACAGATACGCAGTATTTT | CASSQSLGLAGGHWGTDTQYF
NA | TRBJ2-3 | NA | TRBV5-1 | TGCGCCAGCAGCCCGAGGAGAGACATTGGGGGCACAGATACGCAGTATTTT | CASSPRRDIGGTDTQYF
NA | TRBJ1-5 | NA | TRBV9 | TGTGCCAGCAGCGTAGGATTCGGAAATCAGCCCCAGCATTTT | CASSVGFGNQPQHF